This T cell receptor beta chain appears in the sequencing data of a study of identical twins. Findings and limits, study-wide: Conclusions rested on cross-sectional statistics rather than following the same donors.

MiXCR was run by TCRdb on the 5' RACE reads, yielding one entry per CDR3 protein. Of about 720,000 distinct CDR3 sequences in the sample, around 8.3% were seen once. A word on this clonotype: Its antigen is unknown.

This CDR3 spans 11 amino acids. V was pared by 4 bases and J by 9 bases, with 8 bases between. From germline, CDR1 is LGHDT and CDR2 YNNKEL (reference sequence). The same specimen was also included in a second study, on yellow fever vaccine responses in identical twins.

This sequence originates from a woman between 18 and 29 years old in good health. This chain connects TRBV3-1 to TRBJ2-3; D not certain. Material: PBMCs. CDR3 region: CASSPTSTQYF. The CDR3 region has the DNA TGTGCCAGCAGCCCAACGTCAACGCAGTATTTT.